The rows below give T cell receptor beta chains drawn from one sample of a study of chemoradiotherapy in HPV16-positive cancers. Only in-frame clones appear in the TCRdb table, and some are missing; sequencing was by immunoSEQ multiplex PCR. The sample lists 2,500 to 4,000 clones; 75% to 95% were seen once. This material consisted of tumor tissue, taken from a patient who underwent chemoradiotherapy. The receptors here all came from a human donor with HPV-associated anogenital cancer. The CDR3 runs from the conserved cysteine through the conserved F or W. A D gene is named only where the DNA matches it firmly. A clone size is listed for some rows: how often the clone was seen (once, few, many), or a class if it is expanded.

v_gene,abundance,j_gene,d_gene,CDR3aa,CDR3nt
TRBV5-4,.,TRBJ2-5,.,CASSAQPVETQYF,TGTGCCAGCAGCGCCCAGCCGGTCGAGACCCAGTACTTC
TRBV28,.,TRBJ2-7,TRBD1,CASSLLWTGGFNEQYF,TGTGCCAGCAGTTTATTATGGACAGGGGGCTTTAACGAGCAGTACTTC
TRBV30,.,TRBJ2-2,TRBD1,CAWRGVATGGHGELFF,TGTGCCTGGAGAGGGGTCGCGACAGGGGGACACGGGGAGCTGTTTTTT
TRBV7-9,.,TRBJ1-1,.,CASSPEWDTEAFF,TGTGCCAGCAGCCCTGAATGGGACACTGAAGCTTTCTTT
TRBV28,.,TRBJ2-5,TRBD2,CASSFGGTKAQETQYF,TGTGCCAGCAGTTTTGGGGGGACTAAAGCCCAAGAGACCCAGTACTTC
TRBV5-6,.,TRBJ1-2,.,CASSLRWGPTNYGYTF,TGTGCCAGCAGCTTGAGATGGGGACCGACTAACTATGGCTACACCTTC
TRBV19,.,TRBJ2-5,TRBD2,CASSNILAGGPYETQYF,TGTGCCAGTAGTAACATTCTGGCGGGGGGGCCGTATGAGACCCAGTACTTC
TRBV30,.,TRBJ1-4,.,CAWSVLGLRNEKLFF,TGTGCCTGGAGTGTACTGGGACTGAGGAATGAAAAACTGTTTTTT
TRBV27,.,TRBJ2-1,TRBD2,CASSLARGGRSEQFF,TGTGCCAGCAGTTTAGCGCGGGGGGGCCGATCTGAGCAGTTCTTC
TRBV30,.,TRBJ2-7,TRBD1,CAWQRLQGAREQYF,TGTGCCTGGCAACGCCTACAGGGGGCCCGCGAGCAGTACTTC
TRBV11-1,.,TRBJ2-3,.,CASSYRLANTQYF,TGTGCCAGCAGCTACCGGTTAGCGAATACGCAGTATTTT
TRBV10-2,.,TRBJ2-7,.,CASCRAGAGYEQYF,TGCGCCAGCTGCCGGGCAGGGGCGGGTTACGAGCAGTACTTC
TRBV19,.,TRBJ2-7,TRBD2,CASSPGLAPSYEQYF,TGTGCCAGTAGCCCGGGACTAGCGCCGTCCTACGAGCAGTACTTC
TRBV20-1,.,TRBJ2-5,.,CSAMPEETQYF,TGCAGTGCGATGCCGGAAGAGACCCAGTACTTC
TRBV7-9,.,TRBJ1-1,.,CASSGQPMNTEAFF,TGTGCCAGCAGCGGACAGCCCATGAACACTGAAGCTTTCTTT
TRBV7-2,.,TRBJ2-5,.,CASSLGGGPRETQYF,TGTGCCAGCAGCTTAGGAGGGGGACCCCGGGAGACCCAGTACTTC
TRBV29-1,.,TRBJ1-2,TRBD1,CSARGQGAEGYTF,TGCAGCGCCCGGGGGCAGGGGGCAGAAGGCTACACCTTC
TRBV5-6,.,TRBJ2-5,TRBD2,CASSLADGGTPPAQYF,TGTGCCAGCAGCTTGGCCGACGGGGGGACCCCCCCGGCCCAGTACTTC
TRBV30,.,TRBJ1-2,.,CAWSVSLVGPVGYTF,TGTGCCTGGAGTGTAAGTCTCGTCGGACCCGTGGGCTACACCTTC
TRBV30,.,TRBJ1-1,.,CAWVPGQGRTEAFF,TGTGCCTGGGTCCCGGGGCAGGGAAGGACTGAAGCTTTCTTT
TRBV19,.,TRBJ2-1,TRBD2,CASSSPAVAGIVYEQFF,TGTGCCAGTAGTTCCCCTGCGGTAGCGGGGATTGTCTATGAGCAGTTCTTC
TRBV6-1,.,TRBJ2-2,.,CASVGVAESGELFF,TGTGCCAGCGTCGGAGTAGCGGAGTCCGGGGAGCTGTTTTTT
TRBV30,.,TRBJ1-1,TRBD1,CAWGGQIDTEAFF,TGTGCCTGGGGGGGACAGATAGACACTGAAGCTTTCTTT
TRBV7-9,.,TRBJ1-6,.,CASSLEGGRWTPLHF,TGTGCCAGCAGCTTAGAGGGGGGGCGCTGGACACCCCTCCACTTT
TRBV7-2,few,TRBJ1-2,.,CASSPPNFSNRERGYTF,TGTGCCAGCAGTCCCCCCAACTTCTCAAACCGCGAGCGTGGCTACACCTTC
TRBV5-1,.,TRBJ2-7,.,CASSFRDTAGLEQYF,TGCGCCAGCAGCTTTAGAGACACGGCTGGCCTCGAGCAGTACTTC
TRBV15,.,TRBJ2-7,.,CATSRDPGRVYEQYF,TGTGCCACCAGCAGAGACCCGGGCCGAGTCTACGAGCAGTACTTC
TRBV9,.,TRBJ2-1,.,CASSAGAAHNEQFF,TGTGCCAGCAGCGCCGGAGCGGCGCACAATGAGCAGTTCTTC
TRBV28,.,TRBJ1-1,TRBD1,CASSPQGALMNTEAFF,TGTGCCAGCAGTCCACAGGGGGCATTAATGAACACTGAAGCTTTCTTT
TRBV28,.,TRBJ1-2,.,CASSPTGGYGYTF,TGTGCCAGCAGTCCAACGGGAGGCTATGGCTACACCTTC
TRBV9,few,TRBJ1-2,.,CASSVVGGPGGYTF,TGTGCCAGCAGCGTAGTAGGGGGGCCTGGCGGCTACACCTTC
TRBV19,.,TRBJ1-3,.,CASSDPRGGDGNTIYF,TGTGCCAGTAGTGACCCTCGGGGGGGAGATGGAAACACCATATATTTT
TRBV10-2,.,TRBJ1-5,TRBD1,CASSETGVNNQPQHF,TGCGCCAGCAGTGAGACAGGGGTTAACAATCAGCCCCAGCATTTT
TRBV5-1,.,TRBJ2-5,.,CASSSTAQPQETQYF,TGCGCCAGCAGCTCCACCGCACAACCTCAAGAGACCCAGTACTTC
TRBV11-2,.,TRBJ2-5,.,CASSLGRGGTQETQYF,TGTGCCAGCAGCTTAGGGAGGGGCGGAACCCAAGAGACCCAGTACTTC
TRBV6-5,.,TRBJ1-5,.,CASRRTPYSNQPQHF,TGTGCCAGCAGAAGGACACCGTATAGCAATCAGCCCCAGCATTTT
TRBV30,.,TRBJ2-3,.,CAWSVRRGDTQYF,TGTGCCTGGAGTGTACGTCGGGGAGATACGCAGTATTTT
TRBV7-9,.,TRBJ2-2,TRBD1,CASNRQGWNGELFF,TGTGCCAGCAACCGACAGGGTTGGAACGGGGAGCTGTTTTTT